The 7 T cell receptor beta chains reported below all come from one sample, sequenced in a study of human T cells and chemical hapten exposure. A single record per CDR3 protein comes from TCRdb applying MiXCR to the RACE reads. This sample has a few hundred thousand distinct CDR3 sequences, with 7.5% to 10% found just once. Time point of the sample: pre-sensitization, week 0. As to treatment: therapeutic diphenylcyclopropenone sensitization with weekly scalp DPC. Sequenced material: whole blood, taken in connection with sensitization to the hapten diphenylcyclopropenone (DPC). The receptors were gathered from a middle-aged woman with alopecia areata. Some clones in this sample may be carry-over from other donors' samples.

In its sample, this clonotype was seen many times. This chain uses TRBV28 with TRBJ2-3; tentative D call: TRBD2 (6 bases). The germline V gene has CDR1 MDHEN and CDR2 SYDVKM. Trimming removed 3 bases at V and 7 bases at J, with 17 bases between. The CDR3 loop spans 15 amino acids. CDR3 in amino acids: CASSFWGTGFYTQYF. CDR3 DNA: TGTGCCAGCAGTTTCTGGGGGACTGGATTCTATACGCAGTATTTT.

This clonotype was counted many times. V is TRBV5-1 and J is TRBJ1-4; 10 bases are shared with TRBD1. CDR3 length: 17 amino acids. The trim removed 1 base at V and 8 bases at J, leaving 11 bases unmatched. CDR1 and CDR2 from the germline V gene are SGHRS and YFSETQ. CDR3 sequence reads: CASSLSPLGTGEEKLFF. The CDR3 DNA reads as TGCGCCAGCAGCTTGTCTCCCCTCGGGACAGGGGAAGAAAAACTGTTTTTT.

This clonotype came up many times. This sequence joins TRBV14 and TRBJ2-3; no firm D call. Germline CDR1 reads SGHDN; CDR2 reads FVKESK. V was cut by 6 bases and J by 6 bases, with 7 bases left in between. This CDR3 contains 11 residues. The chain's CDR3 is CASRVGDTQYF. The CDR3 DNA is TGTGCCAGCAGAGTAGGGGATACGCAGTATTTT.

In this sample, this clonotype turned up many times. The chain uses TRBV6-5 and TRBJ2-7; D is unresolved. Germline V CDR1 and CDR2: MNHEY, SVGAGI. The V gene lost 0 bases and the J gene lost 3 bases, with 12 bases spanning the gap. The CDR3 sequence is 15 residues long. The CDR3 nucleotides read TGTGCCAGCAGTTACTCGGACCCCCGGTACTACGAGCAGTACTTC. It translates to CASSYSDPRYYEQYF.

The J gene is TRBJ1-1, the V gene TRBV6-1; 7 bases align to TRBD1. J lost 7 bases, V lost 6 bases, and 14 bases had no gene match. The CDR3 is 15 amino acids. The germline V gene encodes CDR1 MNHNS and CDR2 SASEGT. The CDR3 spells CASRTNPNRGLEAFF. The CDR3 DNA sequence: TGTGCCAGCAGGACCAACCCTAACAGGGGTCTTGAAGCTTTCTTT.

This clonotype was observed a few times. V gene TRBV6-6 combines with J gene TRBJ2-1, with TRBD2 identical over 14 bases. The germline V gene has CDR1 MNHNY and CDR2 SVGAGI (reference sequence). Trimming removed 5 bases from V and 10 bases from J; junction bases left unmatched: 10. The CDR3 runs to 16 residues. The chain's CDR3 is CASSLTGTSGSREQFF. The CDR3 bases are TGTGCCAGCAGTCTCACCGGGACTAGCGGGAGCAGGGAGCAGTTCTTC.

This clonotype was found once. The chain carries TRBV28 and TRBJ2-1, with 8 positions matching TRBD2. Trimming removed 9 bases from V and 8 bases from J; junction bases left unmatched: 3. Germline CDR1 and CDR2: MDHEN and SYDVKM. There are 11 residues in the CDR3. CDR3 residues: CASSGTDEQFF. CDR3 DNA: TGTGCCAGTAGCGGGACGGATGAGCAGTTCTTC.